This T cell receptor (beta chain) originates from a study of cytomegalovirus exposure and HLA in healthy donors. Per the germline V gene, CDR1 is SGHRS and CDR2 is YFSETQ. V was cut by 5 bases and J by 6 bases, with 11 bases left in between. The CDR3 is made up of 13 amino acids. Donors consisted of healthy bone marrow donors. With regard to this clone: Its antigen is as yet unknown.

General study findings and limits: The classifier reportedly diagnosed cytomegalovirus status with high specificity and sensitivity. For TCR beta chains, V- and J-gene trimming was later linked to a missense DCLRE1C variant.

With 60 Vbeta and 13 Jbeta primers, the PCR was carried out. Clones were sequenced by immunoSEQ multiplex PCR, and TCRdb holds only the in-frame ones, with some missing. The data hold fewer than 200,000 clones, with around 80% observed a single time. This TCR was recovered from a woman between 45 and 60 years old in good health and CMV-seropositive. Source material: PBMCs. The chain links TRBV5-1 to TRBJ2-2; D is uncertain. In DNA, the CDR3 is TGCGCCAGCAGACCTAACTGGTCCGGGGAGCTGTTTTTT. Translated: CASRPNWSGELFF.